Reported below is one T cell receptor beta chain. This clone appeared a few times. Its antigen has not been determined. Base qualities are not recorded, but no much larger clone differs from it by a single base. A single peripheral blood draw of approximately 100 mL on average was collected from each donor into heparinised tubes. Using a panel that included CD45RO, CCR7, CD25, CD127, CD95 and CD27, naive, central memory, regulatory and stem cell-like memory CD4+ T cells were sorted on a BD FACSAria II. Every sorted population had a purity above 95%. PBMCs were isolated right away by Lymphoprep density gradient centrifugation and were stained directly, without culture. So that batch effects would be minimized, each experiment stained and sorted samples in pairs, pairing one healthy donor with one patient. Counted from cysteine to phenylalanine, this CDR3 has 16 amino acids. The kept DNA is CDR3 alone, 48 bases in frame from the first base. At the junction V is shortened by 0 bases and J by 0 bases, with 12 bases in between. CDR1 and CDR2 were assigned from the germline V gene (reference sequence) as GTSNPN and SVGIG.

The data derive from a study of beta chain features in type 1 diabetes (dated by TCRdb to between 2017 and 2018). The study in broad terms: Mean age, gender distribution, total cell number and subset yield did not differ between patients and healthy donors. A total of 107,917,701 sorted cells were examined across all samples, and the number of cells per subset was strongly correlated with RNA yield. In the study, recently diagnosed type 1 diabetes patients and matched healthy donors were compared on the TCRB repertoires of their sorted circulating CD4+ T cell subsets. Regulatory and stem cell-like memory subsets were isolated from only 8 patients and about 8 healthy donors, whereas naive and central memory subsets came from all 30 or so donors. The investigation overall reported the following: PCR may preferentially amplify shorter templates, but because patient and control samples were amplified and corrected together, any resulting skew would affect both groups equally. The naive, central memory and regulatory TCRB repertoires appeared to resemble one another more closely among patients than among healthy donors. HLA sub-analyses involved small numbers of individuals, so any influence of HLA type on TCRB rearrangement remained unresolved. At VDJ recombination sites, patients with type 1 diabetes made fewer insertions and deleted more nucleotides, a pattern implying thymic rearrangement abnormalities. A moderate but significant shortening of TCRB CDR3 length was observed in type 1 diabetes patients in all four CD4+ subsets. Sequencing cDNA rather than genomic DNA could over-represent highly expressing activated cells, although activation and CD3 levels did not differ between groups.

All of the isolated RNA was reverse transcribed with the High Capacity cDNA Reverse Transcription Kit, so expressed TCRB transcripts were sequenced. Naive, central memory and regulatory T cell samples underwent deep immunoSEQ sequencing, averaging approximately 3.5 million total reads per sample. After sorted cells were lysed in RLT buffer, RNA was extracted with DNase-treated RNeasy Micro or Mini kits, with the choice depending on cell number. Each cell subset was processed separately to prevent cross-contamination, with patient and healthy donor samples processed together. The immunoSEQ multiplex PCR was used to amplify TCRB sequences from cDNA, yielding 87-bp fragments that span the CDR3 region. Sequencing of the amplicons was done on the Illumina HiSeq platform. The paper's processing steps were these. Synthetic template baselines were used to correct PCR bias computationally, reads within Hamming distance 2 were collapsed, and singletons that could not be merged were discarded. Reads were aligned against IMGT to assign V, D and J genes, CDR3 length and insertions or deletions at six rearrangement sites. Within each subset, clonotype counts were normalized to the number of sorted cells before true diversity and Gini coefficients were calculated with the tcR R package. The overlap coefficient, calculated on TCRB nucleotide sequences, was used to quantify repertoire sharing. TCRdb carries this immuneACCESS record with in-frame sequences only. Its versions omit some clonotypes, under half of them owing to an unresolved V gene in the studies checked, with the rest unexplained. The D gene and trimming were derived from the DNA, and the V and J assignments and clone size from that table. The sample contains under 250,000 clones, around 26% of them found a single time. The ten top clones hold roughly 4% of the sample.

Sequenced sample: central memory CD4+ T cells from blood. This TCR was sampled from a man aged 30 to 39 in good health. The V and J genes are TRBV30 and TRBJ1-5; the D gene remains uncertain. The CDR3 region: CAWSVGSANSNQPQHF. The nucleotide sequence is TGTGCCTGGAGTGTGGGTTCGGCTAATAGCAATCAGCCCCAGCATTTT. With all but the CDR3 taken from the reference TRBV30 and TRBJ1-5 genes, the full variable domain is: SQTIHQWPATLVQPVGSPLSLECTVEGTSNPNLYWYRQAAGRGLQLLFYSVGIGQISSEVPQNLSASRPQDRQFILSSKKLLLSDSGFYLCAWSVGSANSNQPQHFGDGTRLSIL.